This TCR beta chain was profiled in a study of blood T cell repertoires in COVID-19. Assay used: immunoSEQ multiplex PCR; TCRdb lists only in-frame clones, some missing. The sample lists 100,000 to 150,000 clones, 60% to 80% seen once, with approximately 7.9% in the top ten. The V and J ends lost 4 bases and 4 bases respectively, with 13 bases between them. The CDR3 runs to 14 residues. The V gene's germline CDR1 is SNHLY and CDR2 FYNNEI. The sequence came from a human donor in a cohort sampled during active COVID-19. This chain joins TRBV2 and TRBJ1-1; a possible D gene is TRBD1 (6 bases). The sample taken for sequencing was peripheral blood. The CDR3 coding sequence is TGTGCCAGCAGTGGAAGGGGGAAGGGCACTGAAGCTTTCTTT. It yields the protein CASSGRGKGTEAFF.